The 6 T cell receptor beta chains listed next were all sequenced from one sample in a study of CD8+ T cells in alopecia areata. Specified treatment: oral pan-JAK inhibitor, 5-10 mg twice daily. Isolated RNA was reverse transcribed into cDNA used as the sequencing template. Sequenced by immunoSEQ multiplex PCR; TCRdb stores in-frame clones only, minus some. The sample yields fewer than 150,000 clones, 55% to 60% seen once. The sample here was CD4+ T cells sorted from blood, taken at week 24, from a patient treated with tofacitinib. These receptors originate from a human donor with alopecia areata.

As concerns this clone: This sample includes further DNA sequences coding for the same CDR3. The J gene is TRBJ1-2, the V gene TRBV5-1; D is undetermined. The CDR3 runs 11 residues. Trimming cost V 0 bases and J 4 bases, with 1 base left between them. Germline lookup yields CDR1 SGHRS and CDR2 YFSETQ. DNA for the CDR3: TGCGCCAGCAGCTTGGGCTATGGCTACACCTTC. Its protein is CASSLGYGYTF.

This chain joins TRBV6-6 and TRBJ1-1, with no clear D. The ends were cut back, 1 base at V and 3 bases at J, with 6 bases in the middle. Germline V gene sequence: CDR1 MNHNY, CDR2 SVGAGI (reference sequence). The CDR3 loop spans 13 amino acids. This chain's CDR3 is CASSYLGDTEAFF. Here the CDR3 DNA reads TGTGCCAGCAGTTACTTGGGTGACACTGAAGCTTTCTTT.

The chain combines TRBV27 with TRBJ1-1, with D unclear. Trimming pared 5 bases from V and 0 bases from J, leaving 19 bases between. CDR3 length equals 17 residues. Looked up from germline, CDR1 is MNHEY and CDR2 is SMNVEV (reference sequence). The CDR3 here is CASSPAEFRGLNTEAFF. The CDR3 DNA is TGTGCCAGCAGTCCCGCAGAGTTCCGGGGATTGAACACTGAAGCTTTCTTT.

The chain is built from TRBV7-2 and TRBJ2-2, with D tentatively TRBD1 or TRBD2 (5 bases each). Per the germline V gene, CDR1 is SGHTA and CDR2 is FQGNSA. The CDR3 covers 14 residues. V lost 8 bases to trimming and J lost 1 base, with 11 bases between them. The DNA of the CDR3 is TGTGCCAGCGGGGACGGAATGAACACCGGGGAGCTGTTTTTT. This codes for CASGDGMNTGELFF.

The J gene is TRBJ2-5, the V gene TRBV7-2, with 7 bases identical to TRBD2. The CDR3 covers 17 residues. Germline CDR1 is SGHTA and CDR2 is FQGNSA. The trim removed 2 bases at V and 4 bases at J, leaving 13 bases unmatched. The CDR3 is CASSLMPSGTLRETQYF. The CDR3 bases are TGTGCCAGCAGCTTAATGCCGAGCGGGACCCTCCGAGAGACCCAGTACTTC.

This clone came up a few times. DNA of the CDR3: TGTGCCAGCAGCCAAGAGGGGGGGGACATTAGTCCCCTCCACTTT. The encoded protein is CASSQEGGDISPLHF. The rearrangement joins TRBV4-2 to TRBJ1-6, with a weak D call TRBD1 (6 bases). Trimming took off 0 bases at V and 13 bases at J, with 16 bases between the two ends. Germline loops: CDR1 LGHNA, CDR2 YNFKEQ. This CDR3 has 15 residues.